This T cell receptor beta chain was retrieved from a study of T-cell reconstitution after alpha-beta-depleted transplantation in children. Study results and limitations: At around two months after transplant, the alpha-beta T cells were reportedly derived from several hundred expanded clones that came from non-depleted graft cells. TCRbeta diversity was high at day 60 in some patients (a result of surviving recipient T cells and thymic progenitors). T-cell numbers and diversity, one year after transplant, stemmed largely from T cells that were newly produced.

This clonotype was seen only a few times. The antigen remains undetermined. Unique molecular identifiers tagged the TCRbeta library. TCRdb independently ran MiXCR on the PCR reads; one entry per CDR3 protein. The sample consists of under 750,000 distinct CDR3 sequences, roughly 23% of them appearing once. The CDR3 is 14 residues long. J was trimmed by 3 bases and V by 6 bases; bases with no gene match: 5. Germline lookup yields CDR1 MNHNS and CDR2 SASEGT. This specimen was PBMCs, mostly from graft donor cells, taken 360 days after TCRalphabeta/CD19-depleted stem cell transplant. This sequence was found in a boy younger than two who had a stem cell transplant for acute myeloid leukemia, so the T cells may come from the graft donor. The chain combines TRBV6-1 with TRBJ2-1; 7 nucleotides align to TRBD1. As DNA, the CDR3 is TGTGCCAGCAGGAGAGGACAGGTCTACAATGAGCAGTTCTTC. Translating gives CASRRGQVYNEQFF.